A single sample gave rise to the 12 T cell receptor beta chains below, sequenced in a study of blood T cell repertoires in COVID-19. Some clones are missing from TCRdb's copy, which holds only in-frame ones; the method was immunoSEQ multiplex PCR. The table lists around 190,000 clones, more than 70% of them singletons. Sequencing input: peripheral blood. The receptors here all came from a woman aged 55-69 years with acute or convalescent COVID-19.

In DNA, the CDR3 is TGCGCCAGCAGACCGGGACAGGGCTACAATGAGCAGTTCTTC. Translation: CASRPGQGYNEQFF. The chain is built from TRBV10-2 and TRBJ2-1, with 9 bases lining up with TRBD1. The CDR3 extends over 14 amino acids. V shed 6 bases, J shed 3 bases, and the junction held 3 bases outside the gene matches. Germline CDR1 WSHSY, CDR2 SAAADI.

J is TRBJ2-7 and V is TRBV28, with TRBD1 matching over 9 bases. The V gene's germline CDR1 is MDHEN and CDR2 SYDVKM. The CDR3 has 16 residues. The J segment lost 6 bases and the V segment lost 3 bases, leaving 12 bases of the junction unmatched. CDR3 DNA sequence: TGTGCCAGCAGTTTTAGTGGCGGGACAGGGCTCGCCGAGCAGTACTTC. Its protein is CASSFSGGTGLAEQYF.

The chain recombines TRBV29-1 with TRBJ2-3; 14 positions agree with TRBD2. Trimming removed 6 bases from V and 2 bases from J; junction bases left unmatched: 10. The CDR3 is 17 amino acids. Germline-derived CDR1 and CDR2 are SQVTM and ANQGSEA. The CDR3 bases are TGCAGCGTGGGAGGGACTAGCGGGAGCGGGGCCACAGATACGCAGTATTTT. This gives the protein CSVGGTSGSGATDTQYF.

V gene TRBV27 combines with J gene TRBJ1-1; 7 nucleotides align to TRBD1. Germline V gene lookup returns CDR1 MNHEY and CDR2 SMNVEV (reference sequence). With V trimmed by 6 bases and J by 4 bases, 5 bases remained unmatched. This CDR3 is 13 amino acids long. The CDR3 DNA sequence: TGTGCCAGCAGCCACAGGGGAGGCACTGAAGCTTTCTTT. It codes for CASSHRGGTEAFF.

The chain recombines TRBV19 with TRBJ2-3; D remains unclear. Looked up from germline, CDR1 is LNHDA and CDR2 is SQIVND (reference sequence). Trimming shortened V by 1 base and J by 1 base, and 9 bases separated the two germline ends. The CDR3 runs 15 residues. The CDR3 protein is CASSIAAQGTDTQYF. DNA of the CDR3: TGTGCCAGTAGTATAGCGGCCCAGGGCACAGATACGCAGTATTTT.

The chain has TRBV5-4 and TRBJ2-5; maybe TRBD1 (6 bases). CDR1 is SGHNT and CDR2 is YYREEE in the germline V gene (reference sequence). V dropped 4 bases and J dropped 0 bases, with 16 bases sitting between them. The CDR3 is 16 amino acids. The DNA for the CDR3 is TGTGCCAGCAGCCAGACATCGGGACACTACCAAGAGACCCAGTACTTC. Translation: CASSQTSGHYQETQYF.

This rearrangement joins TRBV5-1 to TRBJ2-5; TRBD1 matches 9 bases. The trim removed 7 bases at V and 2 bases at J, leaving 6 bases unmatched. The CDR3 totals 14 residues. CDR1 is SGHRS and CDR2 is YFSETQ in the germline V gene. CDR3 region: CASGETGGQETQYF. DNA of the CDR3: TGCGCCAGCGGTGAGACAGGGGGACAAGAGACCCAGTACTTC.

The CDR3 reads CASGQSSGSSYNEQFF. In DNA form, the CDR3 reads TGTGCCAGCGGCCAATCTAGCGGCAGCTCCTACAATGAGCAGTTCTTC. The chain joins TRBV2 to TRBJ2-1; 7 nucleotides line up with TRBD2. Trimming removed 8 bases from V and 0 bases from J; junction bases left unmatched: 10. The CDR3 length is 16 residues. Germline V gene lookup returns CDR1 SNHLY and CDR2 FYNNEI.

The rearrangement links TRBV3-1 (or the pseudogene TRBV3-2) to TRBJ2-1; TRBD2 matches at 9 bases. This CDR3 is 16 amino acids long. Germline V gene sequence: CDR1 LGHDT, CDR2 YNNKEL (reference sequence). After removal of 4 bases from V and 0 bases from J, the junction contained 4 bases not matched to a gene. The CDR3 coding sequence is TGTGCCAGCAGCCTCTTTAGCGGGAGCTCCTACAATGAGCAGTTCTTC. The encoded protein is CASSLFSGSSYNEQFF.

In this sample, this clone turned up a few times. The CDR3 DNA reads TGTGCCACCAGTGATCCCGGGACAGTCTACAATGAGCAGTTCTTC. Its protein is CATSDPGTVYNEQFF. This rearrangement joins TRBV24-1 to TRBJ2-1; 7 bases map to TRBD1. This CDR3 spans 15 amino acids. J lost 3 bases, V lost 3 bases, and 4 bases had no gene match. CDR1 is KGHDR and CDR2 is SFDVKD in the germline V gene.

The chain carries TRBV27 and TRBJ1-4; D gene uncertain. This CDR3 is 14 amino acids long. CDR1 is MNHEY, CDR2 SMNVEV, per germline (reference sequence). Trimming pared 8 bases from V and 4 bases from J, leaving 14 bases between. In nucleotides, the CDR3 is TGTGCCAGCGTCATTAGGAGCGTTAATGAAAAACTGTTTTTT. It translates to CASVIRSVNEKLFF.

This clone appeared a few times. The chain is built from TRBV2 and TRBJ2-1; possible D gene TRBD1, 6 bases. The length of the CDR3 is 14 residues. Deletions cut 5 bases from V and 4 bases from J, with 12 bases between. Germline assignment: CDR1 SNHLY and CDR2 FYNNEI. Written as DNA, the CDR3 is TGTGCCAGCAGTCCTGGACAGCTTTACAATGAGCAGTTCTTC. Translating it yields CASSPGQLYNEQFF.